Below, one T cell receptor (beta chain) is given with its context. The CDR3 length is 15 residues. Germline CDR1 is MDHEN and CDR2 is SYDVKM. V dropped 3 bases and J dropped 8; count of bases not matched to a gene: 8. The record originates from a study of blood T cell repertoires in COVID-19. Participants, 18 to 89 years old, spanned fewer than 25 US areas. Recovered Cohort 3 donors showed two negative PCRs, clearance, or symptom resolution. Method: immunoSEQ multiplex PCR; TCRdb's copy keeps in-frame clones and lacks some. The sample holds some 300,000 clones, approximately 88% seen once. The clonotype comes from a woman under 40 who had recovered from COVID-19. The sequenced sample was PBMCs or T cells enriched from blood (not recorded which). The J gene is TRBJ2-3, the V gene TRBV28; 10 bases agree with TRBD2. CDR3 loop: CASSLSGRVLGTQYF. The CDR3 region has the DNA TGTGCCAGCAGTTTGAGCGGGAGGGTTCTAGGTACGCAGTATTTT.